These 27 T cell receptor beta chains were sequenced from one sample in a study of cytomegalovirus exposure and HLA in healthy donors. The PCR contained 60 Vbeta and 13 Jbeta primers. Measured with immunoSEQ multiplex PCR; TCRdb has only the in-frame clones, and not every one. Its listing shows roughly 51,000 clones. Sequencing was carried out using PBMCs. The receptor source for this set is a male donor in good health and CMV-seropositive.

This chain joins TRBV11-2 and TRBJ2-7, with D tentatively TRBD1 (6 bases). V was cut by 4 bases and J by 6 bases, with 10 bases left in between. Looked up from germline, CDR1 is SGHAT and CDR2 is FQNNGV. The CDR3 runs 12 residues. The CDR3 coding sequence is TGTGCCAGCAGCTCCCAGGGGCTCGAGCAGTACTTC. Protein sequence: CASSSQGLEQYF.

This sequence joins TRBV10-3 and TRBJ2-3, with 9 bases matching TRBD1. This CDR3 is built from 22 residues. CDR1 and CDR2 (germline): ENHRY, SYGVKD. J lost 0 bases, V lost 0 bases, and 19 bases had no gene match. The CDR3 coding sequence is TGTGCCATCAGTGAGTCGACCTTGCCGCTCGGGACAGGGCGATCTAGCACAGATACGCAGTATTTT. Its protein is CAISESTLPLGTGRSSTDTQYF.

The J gene is TRBJ1-6, the V gene TRBV11-1; D is possibly TRBD1 (6 bases). This CDR3 spans 14 amino acids. CDR1 is SGHAT and CDR2 is FQDESV in the germline V gene (reference sequence). V lost 7 bases and J 8 bases, leaving 15 bases between the germline ends. CDR3 sequence (DNA): TGTGCCAGCACCCCGACAGGTGACCATTCACCCCTCCACTTT. Amino acids: CASTPTGDHSPLHF.

V and J are TRBV29-1 and TRBJ1-4; 7 bases agree with TRBD1. Germline values: CDR1 SQVTM, CDR2 ANQGSEA. The CDR3 sequence is 14 residues long. The J segment lost 8 bases and the V segment lost 4 bases, leaving 10 bases of the junction unmatched. The CDR3 region has the DNA TGCAGCGTTGGCCCACAGGGGATGGGGGAAAAACTGTTTTTT. Translating gives CSVGPQGMGEKLFF.

V is TRBV5-1 and J is TRBJ2-1, with 11 bases fitting TRBD2. Losses at the gene ends were 3 bases for V and 8 bases for J; bases not matched to a gene: 7. Germline CDR1 reads SGHRS; CDR2 reads YFSETQ. The CDR3 covers 15 residues. CDR3: CASSSSGGIVHEQFF. DNA of the CDR3: TGCGCCAGCAGCTCTAGCGGGGGGATCGTCCATGAGCAGTTCTTC.

The CDR3 reads CASSSSKHKGVYEQYF. The CDR3 region has the DNA TGTGCCAGCAGCTCTTCGAAGCACAAAGGGGTTTACGAGCAGTACTTC. V is TRBV11-2 and J is TRBJ2-7; tentative D call: TRBD1 (5 bases). Deletions cut 4 bases from V and 4 bases from J, with 20 bases between. The CDR3 extends over 16 amino acids. The germline gives CDR1 SGHAT, CDR2 FQNNGV.

CDR3 residues: CASYQIGQGRYGYTF. The CDR3 DNA is TGTGCCAGCTATCAAATAGGACAGGGCCGTTATGGCTACACCTTC. This rearrangement joins TRBV7-2 to TRBJ1-2; TRBD1 matches 8 bases. Unmatched junction bases numbered 13, after V lost 8 bases and J lost 5 bases. Germline V gene data show CDR1 as SGHTA and CDR2 as FQGNSA. This CDR3 spans 15 amino acids.

The rearrangement uses TRBV30 and TRBJ2-7, with D possibly being TRBD1 (6 bases). The CDR3 runs 13 residues. V was trimmed by 8 bases and J by 3 bases, leaving 17 bases between them. CDR1 GTSNPN and CDR2 SVGIG come from the germline V gene (reference sequence). Written as DNA, the CDR3 is TGTGCCGCCACAGGGTTGAAGTTCTACGAGCAGTACTTC. This gives the protein CAATGLKFYEQYF.

Written as DNA, the CDR3 is TGTGCCAGCAGTTTGGGACTAGCGGGGGATTCCGGAGAGACCCAGTACTTC. It encodes CASSLGLAGDSGETQYF. The chain is built from TRBV27 and TRBJ2-5; 14 bases align to TRBD2. Germline CDR1 reads MNHEY; CDR2 reads SMNVEV (reference sequence). The CDR3 runs 17 residues. Trimming cost V 3 bases and J 4 bases; bases outside gene matches: 7.

The chain couples TRBV19 to TRBJ1-5; maybe TRBD1 (6 bases). This CDR3 is built from 15 residues. Trimming shortened V by 7 bases and J by 5 bases, and 18 bases separated the two germline ends. CDR1 is LNHDA, CDR2 SQIVND, per germline (reference sequence). The CDR3 bases are TGTGCCAGTACCGGGGACATCGGCGGTTATCAGCCCCAGCATTTT. It translates to CASTGDIGGYQPQHF.

The gene calls are TRBV7-9 and TRBJ2-7; 7 bases are a match to TRBD2. Trimming at V came to 7 bases and at J to 3 bases, leaving 9 bases not matched to a gene. The CDR3 extends over 14 amino acids. Germline CDR1 and CDR2: SEHNR and FQNEAQ (reference sequence). CDR3 nucleotide sequence: TGTGCCAGCACGGGAGGTAGTTATTACTACGAGCAGTACTTC. It encodes CASTGGSYYYEQYF.

The J gene is TRBJ2-7, the V gene TRBV5-5; the D gene is possibly TRBD1 (5 bases). The CDR3 loop spans 14 amino acids. Trimming took off 6 bases at V and 2 bases at J, with 15 bases between the two ends. Germline CDR1 reads SGHKS; CDR2 reads YYEKEE (reference sequence). CDR3 in DNA: TGTGCCAGCACCTACAGGTCGGTCCCCTACGAGCAGTACTTC. Translated: CASTYRSVPYEQYF.

The J gene is TRBJ1-1, the V gene TRBV5-1; weak D call: TRBD1 (6 bases). The length of the CDR3 is 14 residues. The V gene's germline CDR1 is SGHRS and CDR2 YFSETQ. Trimming took 4 bases from V and 1 from J, leaving 11 bases between them. CDR3 sequence reads: CASSGGQPNTEAFF. CDR3 bases: TGCGCCAGCAGCGGAGGACAGCCGAACACTGAAGCTTTCTTT.

The rearrangement links TRBV30 to TRBJ1-4; a possible D gene is TRBD1 (5 bases). Trimming removed 8 bases from V and 6 bases from J, with 19 bases in between. Per the germline V gene, CDR1 is GTSNPN and CDR2 is SVGIG (reference sequence). This CDR3 is built from 14 residues. The chain's CDR3 is CARGTGVRDEKLFF. The CDR3 DNA follows: TGTGCCCGAGGGACGGGGGTTCGGGATGAAAAACTGTTTTTT. The variable domain in full, completed from reference TRBV30 and TRBJ1-4, reads SQTIHQWPATLVQPVGSPLSLECTVEGTSNPNLYWYRQAAGRGLQLLFYSVGIGQISSEVPQNLSASRPQDRQFILSSKKLLLSDSGFYLCARGTGVRDEKLFFGSGTQLSVL.

The V call is TRBV7-8, the J call TRBJ2-7, with 10 bases that match TRBD1. With 3 bases clipped from V and 2 bases from J, the junction kept 4 bases outside the gene matches. In germline, CDR1 is SGHVS, CDR2 FQNEAQ. The CDR3 length is 15 residues. CDR3 sequence reads: CASSFRQGAAYEQYF. DNA for the CDR3: TGTGCCAGCAGCTTTCGACAGGGGGCCGCCTACGAGCAGTACTTC.

The rearrangement links TRBV30 to TRBJ2-1; TRBD2 agrees at 9 bases. The CDR3 length is 17 residues. V was clipped by 3 bases and J by 12 bases; unmatched bases: 21. CDR1 is GTSNPN and CDR2 is SVGIG in the germline V gene (reference sequence). CDR3 amino acids: CAWRARSGGSLPGVQFF. The DNA for the CDR3 is TGTGCCTGGAGAGCCCGGAGCGGGGGGTCCCTCCCAGGAGTGCAGTTCTTC.

The J gene is TRBJ1-1, the V gene TRBV28; D is uncertain. Trimming took 0 bases from V and 0 from J, leaving 8 bases between them. Per germline, CDR1 MDHEN and CDR2 SYDVKM. CDR3 length: 15 residues. The CDR3 region has the DNA TGTGCCAGCAGTTTATGGCAGGAAATGAACACTGAAGCTTTCTTT. Translation gives CASSLWQEMNTEAFF.

This chain joins TRBV27 and TRBJ2-6; 8 bases fit TRBD1. V shed 7 bases and J 2 bases; nucleotides not matched to a gene: 10. Looked up from germline, CDR1 is MNHEY and CDR2 is SMNVEV (reference sequence). This CDR3 is 17 amino acids long. CDR3 bases: TGTGCCAGCAAACCAAACAGGGGGGAGGCTGGGGCCAACGTCCTGACTTTC. Translating it yields CASKPNRGEAGANVLTF.

The chain carries TRBV15 and TRBJ2-3; D may be TRBD1 (6 bases). Germline CDR1 is LNHNV and CDR2 is YYDKDF (reference sequence). Trimming removed 0 bases at V and 2 bases at J, with 18 bases between. The CDR3 runs 18 residues. Written as DNA, the CDR3 is TGTGCCACCAGCAGAGATGACGTGGCAGGGGAGAACACAGATACGCAGTATTTT. Translation gives CATSRDDVAGENTDTQYF.

The rearrangement uses TRBV15 and TRBJ2-7, with TRBD2 matching over 10 bases. The CDR3 sequence is 14 residues long. V trimming: 1 base; J trimming: 5 bases; junction bases outside the gene matches: 2. Germline V gene sequence: CDR1 LNHNV, CDR2 YYDKDF (reference sequence). For the CDR3, the DNA is TGTGCCACCAGCAGAGGGACTAGCGGACACGAGCAGTACTTC. As protein: CATSRGTSGHEQYF.

In nucleotides, the CDR3 is TGTGCCTGGAGTGTAGGAGGCCCTCGTGGGACCCAGTACTTC. Its translation is CAWSVGGPRGTQYF. The gene calls are TRBV30 and TRBJ2-5, with D possibly matching TRBD2 (5 bases). Trimming shortened V by 0 bases and J by 7 bases, and 15 bases separated the two germline ends. The germline CDR1 and CDR2 sequences are GTSNPN and SVGIG (reference sequence). The CDR3 length is 14 residues.

This chain links TRBV21-1 with TRBJ2-3; the table's D call, TRBD2, was not checked against the DNA. TRBV21-1 is a listed pseudogene. This CDR3 is 13 amino acids long. The CDR3 coding sequence is TGTGCCAGCAGCAAAGTTCCGCGGGGATATTCTTATTTT. The encoded protein is CASSKVPRGYSYF.

J is TRBJ1-2 and V is TRBV2; 7 bases match TRBD1. Germline V lookup: CDR1 SNHLY, CDR2 FYNNEI. This CDR3 contains 12 residues. The trim removed 5 bases at V and 4 bases at J, leaving 1 base unmatched. The CDR3 nucleotides read TGTGCCAGCAGTCGGGACAGCTATGGCTACACCTTC. Amino acid sequence: CASSRDSYGYTF.

The chain carries TRBV28 and TRBJ1-4; possibly TRBD1 for D (6 bases). The CDR3 spans 15 residues. Germline assignment: CDR1 MDHEN and CDR2 SYDVKM. Trimming took 6 bases from V and 6 from J, leaving 17 bases between them. CDR3 coding DNA: TGTGCCAGCAGCCGGATCCAGGGGATTTATGAAAAACTGTTTTTT. It codes for CASSRIQGIYEKLFF.

This chain links TRBV25-1 with TRBJ2-5; the match to TRBD1 covers 9 bases. The last part of the DNA fits TRBJ2-7 better; the J call may be wrong. CDR1 and CDR2 (germline): MGHDK, SYGVNS. The CDR3 is made up of 15 amino acids. CDR3 amino acids: CASSELGDRDHEQYF. The CDR3 nucleotides are TGTGCCAGCAGTGAATTGGGGGACAGGGACCACGAGCAGTACTTC.

The V gene is TRBV7-2, the J gene TRBJ1-1, with TRBD1 matching over 8 bases. Per germline, CDR1 SGHTA and CDR2 FQGNSA. CDR3 length: 14 amino acids. V was pared by 1 base and J by 5 bases, with 3 bases of the junction left unmatched. The CDR3 DNA sequence: TGTGCCAGCAGCTTAGGCCAGGGGGCTACTGAAGCTTTCTTT. Translated: CASSLGQGATEAFF.

J is TRBJ2-3 and V is TRBV6-9; D call uncertain. Trimming left V 11 bases short and J 5 bases short, with 2 bases between. Germline V gives CDR1 MNHGY, CDR2 SVAAGI. The CDR3 is made up of 8 amino acids. Here the CDR3 DNA reads TGTGCCCTAGATACGCAGTATTTT. Its translation is CALDTQYF.